Presented here are 12 T cell receptor beta chains from one specimen sequenced in a study of CD8+CD57+ T cells in acquired aplastic anemia. Genomic DNA served as template for TCR beta VDJ and CDR3 profiling. MiXCR, applied by TCRdb to the reads, yields one record per CDR3 protein. In the table there are 450,000 to 600,000 distinct CDR3 sequences, around 33% of which are singletons. Patients chosen for sequencing had shown CD8+CD57+ cell expansion by flow cytometry. The specimen was sorted CD4+, CD8+, or CD8+CD57+ T cells (not recorded which) from PBMCs. Receptor source: a human donor with aplastic anemia.

The chain links TRBV5-4 to TRBJ1-6, with a possible D match to TRBD1 (5 bases). Trimming removed 7 bases from V and 6 bases from J, with 20 bases in between. The CDR3 covers 16 residues. CDR1 is SGHNT, CDR2 YYREEE, per germline (reference sequence). CDR3 nucleotides: TGTGCCAGCTACTCCGGGGGTGGGGGGGTTAATTCACCCCTCCACTTT. This gives the protein CASYSGGGGVNSPLHF.

This clonotype was recorded only once. CDR3 DNA: TGTGCCAGCAGTGAAGCCGGGGCAGGGTTTGGCGAGCAGTACTTC. The encoded protein is CASSEAGAGFGEQYF. The V gene is TRBV2, the J gene TRBJ2-7, with D perhaps being TRBD1 or TRBD2 (5 bases each). The V end was cut by 0 bases, the J end by 6 bases, with 15 bases between. Germline V gives CDR1 SNHLY, CDR2 FYNNEI. The CDR3 extends over 15 amino acids.

The CDR3, as DNA: TGCAGTGCTCGCCTAGCGGGAAACACAGATACGCAGTATTTT. Translation: CSARLAGNTDTQYF. V is TRBV20-1 and J is TRBJ2-3, with TRBD2 identical over 9 bases. Per germline, CDR1 DFQATT and CDR2 SNEGSKA (reference sequence). V lost 5 bases, J lost 2 bases, and 5 bases stayed unmatched. The CDR3 runs 14 residues.

This clonotype was observed at least ten times. One junction end disagrees with the germline gene, perhaps due to a read error. The chain has TRBV7-9 and TRBJ1-6; no definite D call. CDR3 length: 14 amino acids. Germline V CDR1 and CDR2: SEHNR, FQNEAQ (reference sequence). Here the CDR3 reads CASSLEYGNSSLHF. Here the CDR3 DNA reads TGTGCCAGCAGCTTAGAGTACGGGAATTCATCCCTCCACTTT. The variable domain in full, completed from reference TRBV7-9 and TRBJ1-6, reads DTGVSQNPRHKITKRGQNVTFRCDPISEHNRLYWYRQTLGQGPEFLTYFQNEAQLEKSRLLSDRFSAERPKGSFSTLEIQRTEQGDSAMYLCASSLEYGNSSLHFGNGTRLTVT.

As DNA, the CDR3 is TGCAGTGCTAGTTTGCTAGCGGGGTCTACAGATACGCAGTATTTT. It yields the protein CSASLLAGSTDTQYF. The chain is built from TRBV20-1 and TRBJ2-3, with 9 bases aligning to TRBD2. Trimming at V came to 3 bases and at J to 3 bases, leaving 7 bases not matched to a gene. The CDR3 runs to 15 residues. Germline assignment: CDR1 DFQATT and CDR2 SNEGSKA (reference sequence).

This clonotype was observed many times. The chain combines TRBV7-6 with TRBJ2-7; possible D gene TRBD1, 6 bases. V gave up 5 bases and J gave up 3 bases, with 14 bases separating them. The CDR3 consists of 14 residues. Germline V lookup: CDR1 SGHVS, CDR2 FNYEAQ. CDR3 amino acids: CASSPRTDLYEQYF. Written as DNA, the CDR3 is TGTGCCAGCAGCCCACGGACAGATCTCTACGAGCAGTACTTC.

This sequence joins TRBV10-3 and TRBJ2-7; D is uncertain. The CDR3 has 12 amino acids. Germline V gene sequence: CDR1 ENHRY, CDR2 SYGVKD. V lost 4 bases to trimming and J lost 3 bases, with 7 bases between them. In DNA form, the CDR3 reads TGTGCCATCAGTGCAGGAAACTACGAGCAGTACTTC. It yields the protein CAISAGNYEQYF.

This clonotype was seen ten or more times. This sequence joins TRBV19 and TRBJ1-1; D possibly corresponds to TRBD1 (6 bases). Germline V gives CDR1 LNHDA, CDR2 SQIVND (reference sequence). CDR3 length equals 15 residues. V shed 1 base and J shed 1 base, with 10 bases lying between them. The CDR3: CASSIARGGNTEAFF. In DNA form, the CDR3 reads TGTGCCAGTAGTATAGCCAGGGGCGGGAACACTGAAGCTTTCTTT. Looking up the rest from reference TRBV19 and TRBJ1-1 gives the full variable domain: DGGITQSPKYLFRKEGQNVTLSCEQNLNHDAMYWYRQDPGQGLRLIYYSQIVNDFQKGDIAEGYSVSREKKESFPLTVTSAQKNPTAFYLCASSIARGGNTEAFFGQGTRLTVV.

With regard to this clonotype: A single base separates this from a much larger clone, so it may be a read error. This chain connects TRBV5-4 to TRBJ2-7; 10 bases are shared with TRBD2. The length of the CDR3 is 14 residues. Germline lookup yields CDR1 SGHNT and CDR2 YYREEE (reference sequence). CDR3 DNA: TGTGCCAACAGCCTAGCGGGGGCGATCTACGAGCAGTACTTC. Its protein is CANSLAGAIYEQYF.

This clonotype came up many times. The CDR3 here is CSAEDRGNYGYTF. The DNA of the CDR3 is TGCAGTGCCGAGGACAGGGGCAACTATGGCTACACCTTC. The rearrangement links TRBV20-1 to TRBJ1-2, with 9 bases lining up with TRBD1. The length of the CDR3 is 13 residues. Germline trimming cut 6 bases from V and 2 bases from J; bases unmatched to any gene: 4. From germline, CDR1 is DFQATT and CDR2 SNEGSKA (reference sequence).

About this clonotype: The germline gene is not matched at one end of the junction; a read error may be the cause. The V gene is TRBV15, the J gene TRBJ2-5, with 7 bases that match TRBD2. The germline V gene encodes CDR1 LNHNV and CDR2 YYDKDF (reference sequence). The CDR3 has 16 amino acids. CDR3 residues: CAASSLRASGQETQYF. CDR3 nucleotides: TGTGCCGCCAGCAGCTTGCGGGCTAGCGGCCAAGAGACCCAGTACTTC.

Concerning this clonotype: At one end the junction does not follow the germline gene, possibly because of a read error. This chain uses TRBV2 with TRBJ2-7; no definite D call. This CDR3 spans 11 amino acids. CDR1 is SNHLY, CDR2 FYNNEI, per germline. DNA of the CDR3: TGCGCCAGCAGCTTGGGATGCGAGCAGTACTTC. Its translation is CASSLGCEQYF. The whole variable domain, remainder taken from reference TRBV2 and TRBJ2-7, is EPEVTQTPSHQVTQMGQEVILRCVPISNHLYFYWYRQILGQKVEFLVSFYNNEISEKSEIFDDQFSVERPDGSNFTLKIRSTKLEDSAMYFCASSLGCEQYFGPGTRLTVT.